The 30 T cell receptor beta chains reported below all come from one sample, sequenced in a study of T cell repertoires in aging, cancer and after chemotherapy. Rearranged V-D-J TRB sequences were amplified with a mixed TRB-A/B primer pool. TCRdb used MiXCR to reprocess the multiplex PCR reads, holding one entry per CDR3 protein. There are over a thousand distinct CDR3 sequences in the sample; about 60% occur only once, and roughly four fifths lies in the top ten. The template was genomic DNA from peripheral blood, not RNA. The material sequenced was blood. The receptors shown here come from a human donor with a blood cancer.

In this sample, this clonotype is medium-sized. This chain links TRBV29-1 with TRBJ2-1; TRBD2 aligns across 10 bases. The germline V gene has CDR1 SQVTM and CDR2 ANQGSEA. The ends lost 4 bases at V and 9 bases at J; junction bases unmatched: 6. The CDR3 length is 13 residues. The CDR3 loop reads CSVVYLAGVEQFF. As DNA, the CDR3 is TGCAGCGTTGTGTATCTAGCGGGAGTTGAGCAGTTCTTC.

About this clonotype: The germline gene is not matched at one end of the junction; a read error may be the cause. CDR3 loop: CASSLVADYGYTF. DNA of the CDR3: TGTGCCAGCAGCTTAGTGGCGGACTATGGCTACACCTTC. This rearrangement joins TRBV12-3 or TRBV12-4 to TRBJ1-2; D call uncertain. The length of the CDR3 is 13 residues.

The rearrangement links TRBV20-1 to TRBJ2-1; 10 nucleotides match TRBD2. Germline CDR1 is DFQATT and CDR2 is SNEGSKA (reference sequence). The trim removed 0 bases at V and 6 bases at J, leaving 5 bases unmatched. The length of the CDR3 is 15 residues. CDR3 DNA sequence: TGCAGTGCTAGAGATCTGCTAGCGGGAGTCAATGAGCAGTTCTTC. As protein: CSARDLLAGVNEQFF.

The chain joins TRBV27 to TRBJ1-5, with unresolved D. The V gene's germline CDR1 is MNHEY and CDR2 SMNVEV (reference sequence). This CDR3 comprises 17 residues. Deletions cut 1 base from V and 2 bases from J, with 15 bases between. CDR3 in DNA: TGTGCCAGCAGTTTATTCTCAACAATTGGGGGCAATCAGCCCCAGCATTTT. This translates into CASSLFSTIGGNQPQHF.

In its sample, this clonotype ranks as hyperexpanded. The chain recombines TRBV19 with TRBJ2-7, with D possibly matching TRBD1 (5 bases). Per the germline V gene, CDR1 is LNHDA and CDR2 is SQIVND (reference sequence). The CDR3 is 11 amino acids. V was cut by 8 bases and J by 3 bases, with 8 bases left in between. Written as DNA, the CDR3 is TGTGCCAGTGGACATCGCTACGAGCAGTACTTC. It codes for CASGHRYEQYF.

V is TRBV5-7 and J is TRBJ2-5, with 7 bases matching TRBD2. TRBV5-7 is identified as an open reading frame with a role that is uncertain. Trimming at V came to 0 bases and at J to 4 bases, leaving 6 bases not matched to a gene. This CDR3 region has 15 residues. The CDR3: CASSLVSGGRETQYF. The CDR3 DNA is TGTGCCAGCAGCTTGGTATCCGGGGGGAGAGAGACCCAGTACTTC.

V usage is TRBV19 and J usage is TRBJ1-1; 7 positions agree with TRBD1. The CDR3 runs 14 residues. Germline CDR1 is LNHDA and CDR2 is SQIVND (reference sequence). Trimming at V came to 5 bases and at J to 0 bases, leaving 3 bases not matched to a gene. The CDR3 sequence is CASSAGTVNTEAFF. The CDR3 DNA is TGTGCCAGTAGTGCCGGGACAGTGAACACTGAAGCTTTCTTT. Full variable domain (outside the CDR3, taken from reference TRBV19 and TRBJ1-1): DGGITQSPKYLFRKEGQNVTLSCEQNLNHDAMYWYRQDPGQGLRLIYYSQIVNDFQKGDIAEGYSVSREKKESFPLTVTSAQKNPTAFYLCASSAGTVNTEAFFGQGTRLTVV.

The chain employs TRBV5-5 and TRBJ2-7; either TRBD1 or TRBD2 may supply D (6 bases each). The V end lost 2 bases, the J end lost 6 bases, and 9 bases lay between the germline ends. Germline lookup yields CDR1 SGHKS and CDR2 YYEKEE (reference sequence). This CDR3 contains 12 residues. Here the CDR3 reads CASSLGGGEQYF. The CDR3 bases are TGTGCCAGCAGCTTAGGGGGAGGCGAGCAGTACTTC.

This clonotype came up a few times. V gene TRBV6-4 combines with J gene TRBJ2-1, with TRBD2 matching over 11 bases. Germline values: CDR1 MRHNA, CDR2 SNTAGT. Unmatched junction bases numbered 2, after V lost 3 bases and J lost 4 bases. This CDR3 contains 15 residues. Here the CDR3 reads CASSEIAGGYNEQFF. CDR3 in DNA: TGTGCCAGCAGTGAAATAGCGGGGGGGTACAATGAGCAGTTCTTC.

This clonotype has just a few counts. The J gene is TRBJ2-3, the V gene TRBV18; 10 bases fit TRBD1. Germline V CDR1 and CDR2: KGHSH, LQKENI. Trimming cost V 1 base and J 3 bases; bases outside gene matches: 4. The CDR3 sequence is 16 residues long. The CDR3 protein is CASSPRTGGGTDTQYF. Written as DNA, the CDR3 is TGTGCCAGCTCACCACGGACAGGGGGTGGGACAGATACGCAGTATTTT.

This chain uses TRBV6-5 with TRBJ2-7; 8 positions agree with TRBD1. Germline values: CDR1 MNHEY, CDR2 SVGAGI. CDR3 length equals 15 residues. V was pared by 6 bases and J by 4 bases, with 11 bases of the junction left unmatched. CDR3: CASSPRTGFGYEQYF. In nucleotides, the CDR3 is TGTGCCAGCAGCCCCCGGACAGGGTTTGGGTACGAGCAGTACTTC.

The CDR3 coding sequence is TGTGCCAGCAGTGCTCAGGGTGGCGGGGAGCTGTTTTTT. Translating gives CASSAQGGGELFF. The J gene is TRBJ2-2, the V gene TRBV27, with D perhaps TRBD1 (5 bases). Trimming cost V 5 bases and J 7 bases, with 11 bases left between them. CDR3 size: 13 residues. Per germline, CDR1 MNHEY and CDR2 SMNVEV (reference sequence).

This chain joins TRBV20-1 and TRBJ2-3; 11 bases agree with TRBD1. J lost 3 bases, V lost 5 bases, and 1 base had no gene match. Per the germline V gene, CDR1 is DFQATT and CDR2 is SNEGSKA (reference sequence). The CDR3 has 13 residues. The CDR3 spells CSAGTGGTDTQYF. The CDR3 coding sequence is TGCAGTGCTGGGACAGGGGGAACAGATACGCAGTATTTT.

This chain joins TRBV19 and TRBJ2-7; 7 nucleotides match TRBD1. CDR3 length: 13 residues. V dropped 1 base and J dropped 3; count of bases not matched to a gene: 0. In germline, CDR1 is LNHDA, CDR2 SQIVND (reference sequence). CDR3: CASSIGTGYEQYF. For the CDR3, the DNA is TGTGCCAGTAGTATAGGGACAGGCTACGAGCAGTACTTC.

In its sample, this clonotype was seen a few times. V gene TRBV29-1 combines with J gene TRBJ2-1; D unresolved. Germline CDR1 is SQVTM and CDR2 is ANQGSEA. This CDR3 is 11 amino acids long. V was pared by 2 bases and J by 2 bases, with 1 base between. CDR3 sequence: CSVEPYNEQFF. The DNA for the CDR3 is TGCAGCGTTGAACCCTACAATGAGCAGTTCTTC.

For the CDR3, the DNA is TGTGCCAGCAGCTTATCGGTTGGGGAAAAACTGTTTTTT. Protein product: CASSLSVGEKLFF. V usage is TRBV7-2 and J usage is TRBJ1-4, with D unclear. The CDR3 is 13 residues long. Germline CDR1 reads SGHTA; CDR2 reads FQGNSA. Trimming took off 2 bases at V and 8 bases at J, with 9 bases between the two ends.

This clonotype was seen more than once but under ten times. This chain links TRBV6-5 with TRBJ2-3, with D unresolved. CDR3 length: 15 residues. CDR1 and CDR2 (germline): MNHEY, SVGAGI. Trimming shortened V by 6 bases and J by 2 bases, and 15 bases separated the two germline ends. CDR3 in amino acids: CASSQVESNTDTQYF. In DNA, the CDR3 is TGTGCCAGCAGCCAAGTGGAGTCCAACACAGATACGCAGTATTTT.

J is TRBJ1-4 and V is TRBV15; 8 nucleotides match TRBD1. Germline assignment: CDR1 LNHNV and CDR2 YYDKDF (reference sequence). The CDR3 consists of 14 residues. Trimming at V came to 9 bases and at J to 0 bases, leaving 3 bases not matched to a gene. The CDR3 nucleotides read TGTGCCACTAGACAGGGGCCAACTAATGAAAAACTGTTTTTT. It codes for CATRQGPTNEKLFF.

The V call is TRBV19, the J call TRBJ1-1; D gene unclear. The CDR3 loop spans 12 amino acids. Germline CDR1 LNHDA, CDR2 SQIVND (reference sequence). V lost 3 bases and J lost 12, with 14 bases in between. CDR3 in amino acids: CASSILQIVSFF. The DNA for the CDR3 is TGTGCCAGTAGTATTCTTCAGATTGTTTCTTTCTTT.

A few counts support this clonotype. The chain has TRBV6-6 and TRBJ2-7; the D gene is possibly TRBD1 (5 bases). Looked up from germline, CDR1 is MNHNY and CDR2 is SVGAGI (reference sequence). Trimming shortened V by 7 bases and J by 3 bases, and 13 bases separated the two germline ends. The CDR3 length is 13 residues. Here the CDR3 DNA reads TGTGCCAGCACCGGACAAAACCTCTACGAGCAGTACTTC. Protein: CASTGQNLYEQYF.

The chain carries TRBV7-9 and TRBJ2-1; no definite D call. Germline CDR1 reads SEHNR; CDR2 reads FQNEAQ (reference sequence). V lost 0 bases and J lost 1, with 7 bases in between. The CDR3 extends over 15 amino acids. CDR3 region: CASSLASASYNEQFF. The DNA for the CDR3 is TGTGCCAGCAGCTTAGCGTCAGCTTCCTACAATGAGCAGTTCTTC.

The chain carries TRBV20-1 and TRBJ2-6; D remains unclear. Germline values: CDR1 DFQATT, CDR2 SNEGSKA (reference sequence). This CDR3 is 15 amino acids long. With 1 base removed from V and 0 bases from J, the gap between germline ends came to 7 bases. As DNA, the CDR3 is TGCAGTGCTAGAGGTGACCTCTCTGGGGCCAACGTCCTGACTTTC. Residues: CSARGDLSGANVLTF.

This chain links TRBV20-1 with TRBJ1-1; no definite D call. This CDR3 region has 12 residues. CDR1 is DFQATT and CDR2 is SNEGSKA in the germline V gene (reference sequence). Trimming took off 0 bases at V and 11 bases at J, with 13 bases between the two ends. CDR3 loop: CSARDNPRWAFF. The CDR3 nucleotides read TGCAGTGCTAGAGATAACCCAAGGTGGGCTTTCTTT.

This clonotype was counted only a few times. The J gene is TRBJ2-5, the V gene TRBV19; 8 nucleotides align to TRBD1. CDR1 LNHDA and CDR2 SQIVND come from the germline V gene (reference sequence). V gave up 3 bases and J gave up 2 bases; unmatched junction bases: 2. The CDR3 length is 14 residues. The CDR3 loop reads CASSIWDRQETQYF. CDR3 nucleotide sequence: TGTGCCAGTAGTATCTGGGACAGGCAAGAGACCCAGTACTTC.

The gene calls are TRBV6-5 and TRBJ1-1; D unclear. The germline gives CDR1 MNHEY, CDR2 SVGAGI. CDR3 length equals 14 residues. V lost 2 bases to trimming and J lost 3 bases, with 10 bases between them. In DNA form, the CDR3 reads TGTGCCAGCAGTTACGGGGTACGGTACACTGAAGCTTTCTTT. Residues: CASSYGVRYTEAFF.

This chain joins TRBV12-3 or TRBV12-4 and TRBJ1-4; D is unclear. The V end lost 1 base, the J end lost 7 bases, and 10 bases lay between the germline ends. The CDR3 is 14 amino acids. CDR3 protein: CASSLEGIGEKLFF. The CDR3 nucleotides are TGTGCCAGCAGTTTAGAGGGAATAGGTGAAAAACTGTTTTTT.

Comments on this clonotype: One end of the junction does not line up with germline, which may come from a read error. The chain carries TRBV5-5 and TRBJ2-7; 9 bases agree with TRBD1. The CDR3 consists of 16 residues. In germline, CDR1 is SGHKS, CDR2 YYEKEE (reference sequence). CDR3 bases: TGCGCCAGCAGCGATGGAAGGGACAGGGAGAGATACGAGCAGTACTTC. As protein: CASSDGRDRERYEQYF.

The CDR3 bases are TGTGCCACCAGCAGAGGAAGGTCCACGGGATTAACAGATACGCAGTATTTT. Translated, it gives CATSRGRSTGLTDTQYF. V and J are TRBV15 and TRBJ2-3; D might be TRBD2 (5 bases). V was clipped by 1 base and J by 3 bases, with 17 bases between them. The length of the CDR3 is 17 residues. Germline V lookup: CDR1 LNHNV, CDR2 YYDKDF (reference sequence).

This sequence joins TRBV20-1 and TRBJ2-1; D may be TRBD2 (6 bases). The germline V and J ends were trimmed by 3 bases and 7 bases, with 10 bases remaining between them. The CDR3 totals 12 residues. Germline assignment: CDR1 DFQATT and CDR2 SNEGSKA (reference sequence). Written as DNA, the CDR3 is TGCAGTGCTAGTGACCTAGCGAATGAGCAGTTCTTC. Encoded protein: CSASDLANEQFF.

This chain joins TRBV28 and TRBJ2-7, with D perhaps assigned TRBD1 or TRBD2 (5 bases each). This CDR3 spans 14 amino acids. Trimming took 2 bases from V and 0 from J, leaving 8 bases between them. CDR1 MDHEN and CDR2 SYDVKM come from the germline V gene. The CDR3 nucleotides read TGTGCCAGCAGTTTACCGGGGCACTCCTACGAGCAGTACTTC. Protein: CASSLPGHSYEQYF.